This T cell receptor beta chain was sequenced in a study of blood T cell repertoires in COVID-19 (dated by TCRdb to 2018 to 2021). Concerning the study at large: Collaborator samples came from the United States, Italy and Spain and covered acute and convalescent phases of COVID-19. The material from the prospective study consisted of cDNA or gDNA derived from T cells, B-cell-depleted T cells, or PBMCs. Deeply sampled blood TCRbeta repertoires from subjects exposed to, actively infected with, or recovered from COVID-19 were included in the dataset. The repertoires were released in a freely available public database intended as a resource for research on the immune response to SARS-CoV-2. Samples came from the ongoing ImmuneRACE study (first 160 participants) plus 1,254 subjects from 6 global collaborators. Nearly every sample came with metadata listing a de-identified subject ID, COVID-19 status, age in years and sex. Where HLA class I and class II types were available, the types were taken from metadata supplied by the sample provider, not from assay-based typing. The study at large found these results: How much clinical and demographic metadata was included differed by source and by participant, and the metadata was provided uncurated.

TCRbeta CDR3 regions were amplified from genomic DNA by means of the immunoSEQ Assay, a bias-controlled multiplex PCR. The original methods were these. The number of nucleated cells in each sample was estimated from the amplification of reference gene primers within the assay. To quantify the absolute abundance of each unique TCRbeta CDR3 rearrangement, sequence reads were collapsed and filtered. For each sample, productive Simpson clonality was calculated as the square root of Simpson's diversity index across productive rearrangements. The table was pulled from immuneACCESS by TCRdb, which kept in-frame rearrangements only. Such tables lose some clones; where checked, under half of the loss comes from unresolved V genes, and the rest has no known cause. V and J calls and clone size are copied from that table; D and trimming were computed from the DNA. This sample comprises just over 30,000 clones, 89% of them detected only once. Of the sample, 0.5% to 0.7% falls within the top ten clones.

This clone was seen just once. The target of this receptor is not known. No quality values exist for individual bases; no much larger clone is one base distant. Collaborating institutions collected whole blood in K2EDTA tubes following their own protocols. For TCRbeta analysis, collaborators shipped samples as frozen whole blood, isolated PBMCs, or DNA extracted from either of those sample types. Deletion took 1 base off V and 0 bases off J, with a span of 11 bases between the germline ends. The CDR3 runs 16 residues from the cysteine to the phenylalanine. Just CDR3 DNA is preserved here, 48 bases in frame from base 1. The germline V gene encodes CDR1 SGHRS and CDR2 YFSETQ.

The sample taken for sequencing was peripheral blood. The chain links TRBV5-1 with TRBJ1-5; TRBD1 is possibly the D segment (6 matching bases). The TCR originated in a middle-aged woman with active or convalescent COVID-19. The DNA sequence is as follows: TGCGCCAGCAGCTTGTTCCCAGGGGATAGCAATCAGCCCCAGCATTTT. It translates as CASSLFPGDSNQPQHF. With all but the CDR3 taken from the reference TRBV5-1 and TRBJ1-5 genes, the full variable domain is: KAGVTQTPRYLIKTRGQQVTLSCSPISGHRSVSWYQQTPGQGLQFLFEYFSETQRNKGNFPGRFSGRQFSNSRSEMNVSTLELGDSALYLCASSLFPGDSNQPQHFGDGTRLSIL.